One sample yielded the 27 T cell receptor beta chains listed below, sequenced in a study of shared clonotypes between healthy human individuals. Produced via immunoSEQ multiplex PCR; TCRdb's table is partial and in-frame only. The profile shows 2 million to 2.5 million clones, approximately 95% of them singletons. Cells designated naive CD8 were CD45RO-negative and were positively selected for CCR7, with terminally differentiated effector memory CD45RA+ cells excluded. The sample was naive CD8+ T cells sorted from blood. These receptors all stem from a man younger than 30 in good health.

The chain employs TRBV6-5 and TRBJ2-1; 8 bases fit TRBD1. With V trimmed by 2 bases and J by 2 bases, 2 bases remained unmatched. Per the germline V gene, CDR1 is MNHEY and CDR2 is SVGAGI. This CDR3 has 15 amino acids. CDR3 in DNA: TGTGCCAGCAGTTACGAGACAGGGGCCTACAATGAGCAGTTCTTC. Translating it yields CASSYETGAYNEQFF.

This sequence joins TRBV5-6 and TRBJ2-7; the D gene is possibly TRBD1 (6 bases). This CDR3 comprises 13 residues. CDR1 is SGHDT, CDR2 YYEEEE, per germline. The V end lost 3 bases, the J end lost 3 bases, and 10 bases lay between the germline ends. For the CDR3, the DNA is TGTGCCAGCAGCTCAGGGGTGGACTACGAGCAGTACTTC. It codes for CASSSGVDYEQYF.

This rearrangement joins TRBV18 to TRBJ2-3; TRBD2 is a possible D gene (5 bases). Germline V CDR1 and CDR2: KGHSH, LQKENI. V lost 6 bases and J 1 base, leaving 11 bases between the germline ends. The CDR3 length is 14 residues. DNA of the CDR3: TGTGCCAGCTCCCCCTACGGGGGCACAGATACGCAGTATTTT. Translation: CASSPYGGTDTQYF.

Worth noting for this clone: This sample includes further DNA sequences coding for the same CDR3. V gene TRBV7-9 combines with J gene TRBJ2-5, with a tentative D call TRBD2 (5 bases). V shed 1 base and J shed 5 bases, with 11 bases lying between them. The CDR3 runs 14 residues. CDR1 SEHNR and CDR2 FQNEAQ come from the germline V gene (reference sequence). The CDR3 region is CASSLGRGLETQYF. The DNA of the CDR3 is TGTGCCAGCAGCTTAGGGAGAGGGCTTGAGACCCAGTACTTC.

The chain carries TRBV7-9 and TRBJ2-1; 7 bases line up with TRBD2. The V gene's germline CDR1 is SEHNR and CDR2 FQNEAQ (reference sequence). The V and J ends lost 5 bases and 2 bases, in that order; junction bases with no gene match: 9. This CDR3 contains 16 residues. DNA for the CDR3: TGTGCCAGCAGCCTCCGACTAGCTCCCCCCTACAATGAGCAGTTCTTC. It specifies CASSLRLAPPYNEQFF. The full variable domain, completed using reference TRBV7-9 and TRBJ2-1, is DTGVSQNPRHKITKRGQNVTFRCDPISEHNRLYWYRQTLGQGPEFLTYFQNEAQLEKSRLLSDRFSAERPKGSFSTLEIQRTEQGDSAMYLCASSLRLAPPYNEQFFGPGTRLTVL.

V is TRBV30 and J is TRBJ2-1, with D perhaps matching TRBD2 (5 bases). CDR3 size: 13 residues. Germline CDR1 and CDR2: GTSNPN and SVGIG (reference sequence). The ends were cut back, 5 bases at V and 7 bases at J, with 15 bases in the middle. CDR3 region: CAWPRGRVNEQFF. As DNA, the CDR3 is TGTGCCTGGCCCCGAGGGCGGGTGAATGAGCAGTTCTTC.

This chain links TRBV7-3 with TRBJ2-1; 9 positions agree with TRBD2. V lost 0 bases, J lost 3 bases, and 6 bases stayed unmatched. The germline V gene has CDR1 SGHTA and CDR2 FQGTGA. This CDR3 is 17 amino acids long. Here the CDR3 DNA reads TGTGCCAGCAGCTTAACTGGGCTAGCGGGGTACTACAATGAGCAGTTCTTC. Its translation is CASSLTGLAGYYNEQFF.

This sequence joins TRBV30 and TRBJ2-5; 7 bases fit TRBD1. Germline V gene data show CDR1 as GTSNPN and CDR2 as SVGIG (reference sequence). The CDR3 has 13 residues. With 2 bases clipped from V and 1 base from J, the junction kept 1 base outside the gene matches. Written as DNA, the CDR3 is TGTGCCTGGAGTCGACAGGGCCAAGAGACCCAGTACTTC. It translates to CAWSRQGQETQYF.

The chain couples TRBV7-9 to TRBJ2-7, with TRBD1 matching 10 bases. Trimming removed 1 base from V and 3 bases from J; junction bases left unmatched: 6. The V gene's germline CDR1 is SEHNR and CDR2 FQNEAQ (reference sequence). The CDR3 runs 16 residues. In DNA, the CDR3 is TGTGCCAGCAGCTTAGTGGTGACAGGGGGCTTCTACGAGCAGTACTTC. Its translation is CASSLVVTGGFYEQYF.

As regards this clone: The same CDR3 also results from other DNA sequences found in this sample. This chain joins TRBV27 and TRBJ1-1; TRBD1 is a possible D gene (5 bases). V shed 3 bases and J shed 0 bases, with 8 bases lying between them. Germline loops: CDR1 MNHEY, CDR2 SMNVEV (reference sequence). The CDR3 sequence is 14 residues long. Here the CDR3 DNA reads TGTGCCAGCAGTTTGACAGTACTGAACACTGAAGCTTTCTTT. Protein: CASSLTVLNTEAFF.

The chain employs TRBV13 and TRBJ1-2, with TRBD1 identical over 8 bases. CDR3 length: 12 amino acids. Looked up from germline, CDR1 is PRHDT and CDR2 is FYEKMQ (reference sequence). The ends lost 4 bases at V and 6 bases at J; junction bases unmatched: 1. CDR3 sequence: CASSSTGDGYTF. CDR3 DNA sequence: TGTGCCAGCAGCTCGACAGGGGATGGCTACACCTTC.

The rearrangement links TRBV7-8 to TRBJ1-1, with D unresolved. This CDR3 comprises 13 residues. V gave up 2 bases and J gave up 5 bases, with 9 bases separating them. Germline V gene data show CDR1 as SGHVS and CDR2 as FQNEAQ. The CDR3 sequence is CASSLSRWTEAFF. The DNA of the CDR3 is TGTGCCAGCAGCTTATCTCGTTGGACTGAAGCTTTCTTT.

The rearrangement links TRBV5-4 to TRBJ1-2, with D perhaps matching TRBD1 (5 bases). V lost 2 bases, J lost 0 bases, and 11 bases lay in between. The CDR3 has 15 residues. Germline lookup yields CDR1 SGHNT and CDR2 YYREEE (reference sequence). CDR3 DNA sequence: TGTGCCAGCAGCTTCGGGGCTGGAGCTAACTATGGCTACACCTTC. Protein product: CASSFGAGANYGYTF.

The chain couples TRBV5-1 to TRBJ1-4; TRBD1 aligns across 8 bases. V trimming: 4 bases; J trimming: 6 bases; junction bases outside the gene matches: 8. Per germline, CDR1 SGHRS and CDR2 YFSETQ. The length of the CDR3 is 15 residues. As DNA, the CDR3 is TGCGCCAGCAGCGAACCAGGGGGCACGGATGAAAAACTGTTTTTT. Translation gives CASSEPGGTDEKLFF. The full variable domain, rest sourced from reference TRBV5-1 and TRBJ1-4, is KAGVTQTPRYLIKTRGQQVTLSCSPISGHRSVSWYQQTPGQGLQFLFEYFSETQRNKGNFPGRFSGRQFSNSRSEMNVSTLELGDSALYLCASSEPGGTDEKLFFGSGTQLSVL.

The chain combines TRBV7-2 with TRBJ2-7, with no clear D. Trimming stripped 4 bases from V and 0 bases from J, with 10 bases between. This CDR3 has 14 amino acids. Germline V gene sequence: CDR1 SGHTA, CDR2 FQGNSA. The CDR3 here is CASSSWAYSYEQYF. Written as DNA, the CDR3 is TGTGCCAGCAGCTCGTGGGCGTACTCCTACGAGCAGTACTTC.

The rearrangement joins TRBV2 to TRBJ2-1; D is possibly TRBD2 (6 bases). Germline V gives CDR1 SNHLY, CDR2 FYNNEI. The CDR3 totals 15 residues. The V and J ends lost 6 bases and 2 bases respectively, with 14 bases between them. The CDR3 nucleotides read TGTGCCAGCAGGGAACCCTGGGGGGCCTACAATGAGCAGTTCTTC. Amino acids: CASREPWGAYNEQFF.

The chain couples TRBV4-1 to TRBJ2-1; perhaps TRBD1 as D (5 bases). With 4 bases removed from V and 1 base from J, the gap between germline ends came to 11 bases. The CDR3 extends over 15 amino acids. The germline V gene encodes CDR1 MGHRA and CDR2 YSYEKL. The CDR3 loop is CASSRYDSSYNEQFF. Here the CDR3 DNA reads TGCGCCAGCAGCCGATATGACAGTTCCTACAATGAGCAGTTCTTC.

This chain connects TRBV4-1 to TRBJ2-1, with 9 bases identical to TRBD1. The ends lost 3 bases at V and 5 bases at J; junction bases unmatched: 11. Germline V lookup: CDR1 MGHRA, CDR2 YSYEKL. CDR3 length: 17 amino acids. The CDR3 region has the DNA TGCGCCAGCAGCCAGGAAAAAACAGGGGGCCTCGACAATGAGCAGTTCTTC. As protein: CASSQEKTGGLDNEQFF.

This clone was seen a few times. The chain couples TRBV14 to TRBJ2-5; a possible D gene is TRBD2 (6 bases). Germline V gene lookup returns CDR1 SGHDN and CDR2 FVKESK. This CDR3 spans 13 amino acids. Trimming removed 4 bases at V and 4 bases at J, with 10 bases between. This CDR3 is CASSRVGGETQYF. The CDR3 bases are TGTGCCAGCAGCCGAGTGGGGGGAGAGACCCAGTACTTC.

The chain joins TRBV27 to TRBJ2-3; TRBD2 agrees at 8 bases. The CDR3 covers 15 residues. The germline V gene has CDR1 MNHEY and CDR2 SMNVEV (reference sequence). V gave up 6 bases and J gave up 3 bases; unmatched junction bases: 8. In DNA, the CDR3 is TGTGCCAGCAGATCCGGACTAGCCGGGACAGATACGCAGTATTTT. Its translation: CASRSGLAGTDTQYF.

V is TRBV21-1 and J is TRBJ2-5; the table's D call of TRBD1 was not tested on the DNA. TRBV21-1 is classified as a pseudogene. CDR3 size: 14 residues. As DNA, the CDR3 is TGTGCCAGCAGCAGTCCTGGACAGCAAGAGACCCAGTACTTC. It translates to CASSSPGQQETQYF.

This clone has just a few counts. The chain has TRBV25-1 and TRBJ1-4; D possibly corresponds to TRBD1 (5 bases). The germline gives CDR1 MGHDK, CDR2 SYGVNS. This CDR3 is 14 amino acids long. The V end lost 6 bases, the J end lost 7 bases, and 15 bases lay between the germline ends. In nucleotides, the CDR3 is TGTGCCAGCAGCGACTCGACCGGGGGTGAAAAACTGTTTTTT. The encoded protein is CASSDSTGGEKLFF.

Only one count was recorded for this clone. The chain carries TRBV10-2 and TRBJ2-3; 11 positions agree with TRBD2. Trimming at V came to 8 bases and at J to 4 bases, leaving 8 bases not matched to a gene. This CDR3 comprises 15 residues. Germline CDR1 reads WSHSY; CDR2 reads SAAADI. Here the CDR3 reads CASLSLTSGADTQYF. For the CDR3, the DNA is TGCGCCAGCTTATCCTTGACTAGCGGGGCAGATACGCAGTATTTT.

The gene calls are TRBV9 and TRBJ2-1, with a possible D match to TRBD1 (5 bases). Trimming left V 0 bases short and J 6 bases short, with 13 bases between. There are 15 residues in the CDR3. Germline V gene lookup returns CDR1 SGDLS and CDR2 YYNGEE. The CDR3 sequence: CASSVVQGRSNEQFF. CDR3 DNA sequence: TGTGCCAGCAGCGTAGTGCAGGGTCGGAGCAATGAGCAGTTCTTC. Full variable domain (missing parts from reference TRBV9 and TRBJ2-1): DSGVTQTPKHLITATGQRVTLRCSPRSGDLSVYWYQQSLDQGLQFLIQYYNGEERAKGNILERFSAQQFPDLHSELNLSSLELGDSALYFCASSVVQGRSNEQFFGPGTRLTVL.

The chain uses TRBV7-8 and TRBJ2-5, with 12 bases identical to TRBD1. J lost 5 bases, V lost 9 bases, and 4 bases had no gene match. CDR1 SGHVS and CDR2 FQNEAQ come from the germline V gene. The CDR3 is 13 amino acids. For the CDR3, the DNA is TGTGCCAGAGGGGACAGGGGGCGGGAGACCCAGTACTTC. Translating it yields CARGDRGRETQYF. The whole variable domain, remainder taken from reference TRBV7-8 and TRBJ2-5, is GAGVSQSPRYKVAKRGQDVALRCDPISGHVSLFWYQQALGQGPEFLTYFQNEAQLDKSGLPSDRFFAERPEGSVSTLKIQRTQQEDSAVYLCARGDRGRETQYFGPGTRLLVL.

Worth noting for this clone: Additional DNA sequences in this sample encode the identical CDR3. This sequence joins TRBV9 and TRBJ2-2; D uncertain. Germline values: CDR1 SGDLS, CDR2 YYNGEE. Trimming took off 0 bases at V and 5 bases at J, with 5 bases between the two ends. CDR3 length: 13 amino acids. In DNA form, the CDR3 reads TGTGCCAGCAGCGTAGGGGCAACCGGGGAGCTGTTTTTT. Translation gives CASSVGATGELFF.

The rearrangement uses TRBV4-1 and TRBJ2-2; 7 bases are shared with TRBD1. Germline assignment: CDR1 MGHRA and CDR2 YSYEKL. The CDR3 totals 15 residues. After removal of 5 bases from V and 3 bases from J, the junction contained 6 bases not matched to a gene. The CDR3 sequence is CASSLTGADTGELFF. The CDR3 DNA reads as TGCGCCAGCAGCTTAACAGGGGCGGACACCGGGGAGCTGTTTTTT.